This TCR beta chain comes out of a study of early T cells in non-severe SARS-CoV-2 infection. The overall study: Sequencing used unsorted whole-blood bulk RNA, so chains lack pairing.

Of note for this clonotype: Its antigen is not known. A read error is possible here, since a much larger clone lies one base away.

Each cDNA molecule carried a unique molecular identifier. In TCRdb, the 5' RACE reads were re-called with MiXCR into one record per CDR3 protein. Counted here are fewer than 40,000 distinct CDR3 sequences, 7% to 7.5% occurring once; the ten biggest clones make up about 13%. Germline lookup yields CDR1 LGHNT and CDR2 FRNRAP. V lost 0 bases and J 5 bases, leaving 8 bases between the germline ends. The CDR3 has 14 amino acids. Overall study findings and caveats: Matching against VDJdb likely underestimated virus-specific expansions, favoring anti-spike CD8.

The TCR sequence derives from an adult who was a healthcare worker with PCR-confirmed SARS-CoV-2 infection or an uninfected control (not recorded which). The rearrangement links TRBV12-5 to TRBJ2-1; D gene unclear. This specimen consisted of whole blood, obtained at baseline. The CDR3 here is CASGLVIGHNEQFF. CDR3 coding DNA: TGTGCTAGTGGTTTGGTAATCGGTCACAATGAGCAGTTCTTC.